The 9 T cell receptor beta chains presented below share a single source sample, sequenced in a study of blood T cell repertoires in COVID-19 (dated by TCRdb to about 2020). Receptor libraries were prepared by the immunoSEQ multiplex PCR assay. In its TCRdb copy, this immuneACCESS table keeps in-frame sequences only and misses some clones. Where compared with another copy, unresolved V genes explain less than half of these, and the others have no known cause. This sample gives a few hundred thousand clones in total; about 92% of them show up just once. The ten largest clonotypes hold about 18% of the sample. Sequences were obtained from PBMCs or T cells enriched from blood (not recorded which). The receptors were gathered from a woman between 25 and 40 years old who had recovered from COVID-19.

The genes are TRBV9 and TRBJ1-1; TRBD1 aligns across 9 bases. CDR3 length: 15 amino acids. Germline V gene data show CDR1 as SGDLS and CDR2 as YYNGEE. V gave up 0 bases and J gave up 1 base; unmatched junction bases: 1. The CDR3 loop reads CASSVGGQGNTEAFF. The CDR3 nucleotides are TGTGCCAGCAGCGTAGGGGGACAGGGGAACACTGAAGCTTTCTTT.

The rearrangement links TRBV28 to TRBJ2-7, with D maybe TRBD2 (6 bases). The germline V gene encodes CDR1 MDHEN and CDR2 SYDVKM. Trimming took off 1 base at V and 3 bases at J, with 10 bases between the two ends. This CDR3 contains 14 residues. The CDR3 DNA reads as TGTGCCAGCAGTTTATCTGGGACTTACTACGAGCAGTACTTC. This sequence encodes CASSLSGTYYEQYF.

The V call is TRBV4-3, the J call TRBJ2-5; 8 nucleotides agree with TRBD1. This CDR3 comprises 15 residues. Germline assignment: CDR1 LGHNA and CDR2 YSLEER. Trimming removed 1 base from V and 5 bases from J; junction bases left unmatched: 6. The CDR3: CASSQGTGIEETQYF. The CDR3, as DNA: TGCGCCAGCAGCCAAGGGACAGGGATTGAGGAGACCCAGTACTTC.

The rearrangement links TRBV4-3 to TRBJ1-4, with 8 bases aligning to TRBD1. With V trimmed by 2 bases and J by 6 bases, 5 bases remained unmatched. The CDR3 is 15 amino acids. Germline loops: CDR1 LGHNA, CDR2 YSLEER. DNA for the CDR3: TGCGCCAGCAGCCAAATTGGACAGGGAGATGAAAAACTGTTTTTT. Translating gives CASSQIGQGDEKLFF.

The V gene is TRBV11-2, the J gene TRBJ2-5, with 7 bases fitting TRBD2. This CDR3 contains 14 residues. J was trimmed by 4 bases and V by 3 bases; bases with no gene match: 5. Germline CDR1 SGHAT, CDR2 FQNNGV. The DNA of the CDR3 is TGTGCCAGCAGCTTGCAAGCGGGGTTAGAGACCCAGTACTTC. It encodes CASSLQAGLETQYF.

In nucleotides, the CDR3 is TGCAGCGTCGAGGTGGGAGGCTCCTACAATGAGCAGTTCTTC. Amino acid sequence: CSVEVGGSYNEQFF. V is TRBV29-1 and J is TRBJ2-1, with a weak D call TRBD2 (6 bases). The CDR3 runs to 14 residues. The germline gives CDR1 SQVTM, CDR2 ANQGSEA. Trimming shortened V by 6 bases and J by 0 bases, and 12 bases separated the two germline ends.

The table lists this clone with a few counts. The rearrangement uses TRBV5-1 and TRBJ1-1; TRBD1 might be the D (6 bases). The CDR3 spans 14 residues. V shed 0 bases and J shed 3 bases, with 9 bases lying between them. Germline values: CDR1 SGHRS, CDR2 YFSETQ. The CDR3 here is CASSLDSGDTEAFF. The CDR3 DNA reads as TGCGCCAGCAGCTTGGATTCAGGGGACACTGAAGCTTTCTTT.

This chain joins TRBV5-1 and TRBJ2-1, with 8 positions matching TRBD1. The CDR3 has 14 amino acids. J was trimmed by 6 bases and V by 4 bases; bases with no gene match: 6. CDR1 SGHRS and CDR2 YFSETQ come from the germline V gene. Here the CDR3 reads CASSRGQASNEQFF. CDR3 coding DNA: TGCGCCAGCAGCAGGGGACAGGCAAGCAATGAGCAGTTCTTC.

The V gene is TRBV5-4, the J gene TRBJ2-5, with TRBD2 identical over 7 bases. CDR3 length: 14 residues. Germline assignment: CDR1 SGHNT and CDR2 YYREEE (reference sequence). After removal of 5 bases from V and 4 bases from J, the junction contained 8 bases not matched to a gene. CDR3 sequence reads: CASRSSGTLETQYF. The CDR3 DNA reads as TGTGCCAGCAGAAGCAGCGGGACCCTAGAGACCCAGTACTTC.